This TCR beta chain was captured in a study of CD8 T cells in ankylosing spondylitis. Using its own MiXCR run on the 5' RACE reads, TCRdb lists one record per CDR3 protein. In the table there are roughly 240,000 distinct CDR3 sequences, less than 9.5% of which are singletons. Germline V lookup: CDR1 SGHRS, CDR2 YFSETQ. CDR3 size: 13 residues. V was pared by 4 bases and J by 12 bases, with 6 bases of the junction left unmatched. The chain recombines TRBV5-1 with TRBJ2-1, with 11 bases aligning to TRBD2. The sample consisted of blood, either unsorted or a sorted T cell fraction (not recorded which). The source of this sequence is a female donor with ankylosing spondylitis or in good health (not recorded which). The DNA of the CDR3 is TGCGCCAGCAGCCTGGGACTAGCGGTCGGGCAGTTCTTC. It translates to CASSLGLAVGQFF.